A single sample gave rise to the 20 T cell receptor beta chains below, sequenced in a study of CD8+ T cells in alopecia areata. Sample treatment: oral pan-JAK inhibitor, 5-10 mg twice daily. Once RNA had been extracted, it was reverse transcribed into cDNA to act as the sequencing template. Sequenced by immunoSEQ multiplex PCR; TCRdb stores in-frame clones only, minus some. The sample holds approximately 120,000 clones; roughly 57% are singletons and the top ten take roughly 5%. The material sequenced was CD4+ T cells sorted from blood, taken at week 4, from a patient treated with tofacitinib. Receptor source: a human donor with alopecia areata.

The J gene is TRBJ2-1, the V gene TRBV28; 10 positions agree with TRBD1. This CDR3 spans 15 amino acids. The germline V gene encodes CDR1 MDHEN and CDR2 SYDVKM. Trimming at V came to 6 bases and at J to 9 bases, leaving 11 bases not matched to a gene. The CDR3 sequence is CASSPPAGQGFEQFF. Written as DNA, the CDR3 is TGTGCCAGCAGCCCACCGGCGGGACAGGGGTTTGAGCAGTTCTTC. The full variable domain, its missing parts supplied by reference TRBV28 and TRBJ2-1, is DVKVTQSSRYLVKRTGEKVFLECVQDMDHENMFWYRQDPGLGLRLIYFSYDVKMKEKGDIPEGYSVSREKKERFSLILESASTNQTSMYLCASSPPAGQGFEQFFGPGTRLTVL.

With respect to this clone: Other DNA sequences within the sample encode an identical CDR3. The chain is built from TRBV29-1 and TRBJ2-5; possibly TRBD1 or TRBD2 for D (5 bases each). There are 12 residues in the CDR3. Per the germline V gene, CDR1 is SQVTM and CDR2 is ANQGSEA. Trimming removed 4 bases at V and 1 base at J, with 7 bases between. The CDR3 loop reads CSVGGSQETQYF. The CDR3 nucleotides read TGCAGCGTTGGGGGGTCCCAAGAGACCCAGTACTTC.

CDR3 protein: CSVERRIFGAATDTQYF. The DNA for the CDR3 is TGCAGCGTTGAAAGGAGGATCTTCGGGGCAGCCACAGATACGCAGTATTTT. The chain links TRBV29-1 to TRBJ2-3; D tentatively reads TRBD1 or TRBD2 (5 bases each). The CDR3 is 17 residues long. Germline V gene data show CDR1 as SQVTM and CDR2 as ANQGSEA. Deletions cut 2 bases from V and 2 bases from J, with 20 bases between.

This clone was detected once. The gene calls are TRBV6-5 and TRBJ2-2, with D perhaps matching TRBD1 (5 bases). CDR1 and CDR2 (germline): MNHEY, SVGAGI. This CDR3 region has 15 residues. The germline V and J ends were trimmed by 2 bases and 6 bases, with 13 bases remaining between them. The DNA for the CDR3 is TGTGCCAGCAGTTACCTCTCCCCAGGGCCCGGGGAGCTGTTTTTT. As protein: CASSYLSPGPGELFF.

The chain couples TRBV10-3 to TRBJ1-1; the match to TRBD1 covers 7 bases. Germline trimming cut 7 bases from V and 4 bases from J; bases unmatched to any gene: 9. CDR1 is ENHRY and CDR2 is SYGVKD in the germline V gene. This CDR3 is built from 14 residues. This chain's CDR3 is CAIMGGRGGTEAFF. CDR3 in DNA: TGTGCCATCATGGGTGGCAGGGGGGGCACTGAAGCTTTCTTT.

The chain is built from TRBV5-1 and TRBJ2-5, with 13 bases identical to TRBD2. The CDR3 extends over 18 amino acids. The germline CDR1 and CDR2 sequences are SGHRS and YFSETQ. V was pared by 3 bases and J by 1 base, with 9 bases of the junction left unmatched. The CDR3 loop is CASSSWGLAGNGQETQYF. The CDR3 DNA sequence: TGCGCCAGCAGCTCTTGGGGACTAGCGGGAAACGGCCAAGAGACCCAGTACTTC.

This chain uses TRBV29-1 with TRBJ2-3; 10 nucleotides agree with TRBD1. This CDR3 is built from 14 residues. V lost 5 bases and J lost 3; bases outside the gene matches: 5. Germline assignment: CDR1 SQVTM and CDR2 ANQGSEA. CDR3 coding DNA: TGCAGCGTTCCAGACAGGGGGCTTACAGATACGCAGTATTTT. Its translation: CSVPDRGLTDTQYF.

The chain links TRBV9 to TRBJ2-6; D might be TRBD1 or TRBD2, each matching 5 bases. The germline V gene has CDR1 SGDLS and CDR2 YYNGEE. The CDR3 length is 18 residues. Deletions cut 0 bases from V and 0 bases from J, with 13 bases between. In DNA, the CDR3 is TGTGCCAGCAGCGTAGGAATGGGACGAAGCTCTGGGGCCAACGTCCTGACTTTC. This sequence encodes CASSVGMGRSSGANVLTF. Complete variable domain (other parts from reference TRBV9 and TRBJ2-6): DSGVTQTPKHLITATGQRVTLRCSPRSGDLSVYWYQQSLDQGLQFLIQYYNGEERAKGNILERFSAQQFPDLHSELNLSSLELGDSALYFCASSVGMGRSSGANVLTFGAGSRLTVL.

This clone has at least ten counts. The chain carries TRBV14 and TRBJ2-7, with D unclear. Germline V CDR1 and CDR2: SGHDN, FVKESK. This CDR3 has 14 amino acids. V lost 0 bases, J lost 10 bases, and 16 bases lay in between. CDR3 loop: CASSQDSTSLSQYF. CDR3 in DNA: TGTGCCAGCAGCCAAGATAGTACCTCCCTTAGCCAGTACTTC.

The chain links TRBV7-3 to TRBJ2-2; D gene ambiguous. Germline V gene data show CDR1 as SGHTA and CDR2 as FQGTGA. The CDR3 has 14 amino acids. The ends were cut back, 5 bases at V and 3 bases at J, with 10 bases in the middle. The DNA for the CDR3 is TGTGCCAGCAGCCCCTCGCCGGACACCGGGGAGCTGTTTTTT. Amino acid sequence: CASSPSPDTGELFF.

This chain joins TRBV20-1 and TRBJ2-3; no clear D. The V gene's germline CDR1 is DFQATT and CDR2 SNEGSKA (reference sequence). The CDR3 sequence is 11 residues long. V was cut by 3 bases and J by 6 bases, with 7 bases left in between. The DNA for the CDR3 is TGCAGTGCTAGTAGGTCGGATACGCAGTATTTT. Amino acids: CSASRSDTQYF.

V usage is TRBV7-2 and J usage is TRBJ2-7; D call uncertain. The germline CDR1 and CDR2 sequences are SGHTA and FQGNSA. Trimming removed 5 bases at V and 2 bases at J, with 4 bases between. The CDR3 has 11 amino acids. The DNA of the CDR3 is TGTGCCAGCAGCATGACCTACGAGCAGTACTTC. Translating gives CASSMTYEQYF.

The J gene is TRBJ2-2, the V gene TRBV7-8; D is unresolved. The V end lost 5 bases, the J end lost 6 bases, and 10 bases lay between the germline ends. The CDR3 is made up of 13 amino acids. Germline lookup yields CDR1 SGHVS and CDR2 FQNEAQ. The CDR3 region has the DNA TGTGCCAGCAGCATACTCCCCGCCGGGGAGCTGTTTTTT. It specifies CASSILPAGELFF.

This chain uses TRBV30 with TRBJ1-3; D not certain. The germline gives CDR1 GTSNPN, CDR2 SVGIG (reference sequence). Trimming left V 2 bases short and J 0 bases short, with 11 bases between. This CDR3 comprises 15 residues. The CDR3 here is CAWSSRAFSGNTIYF. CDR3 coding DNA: TGTGCCTGGAGTAGTAGGGCTTTCTCTGGAAACACCATATATTTT.

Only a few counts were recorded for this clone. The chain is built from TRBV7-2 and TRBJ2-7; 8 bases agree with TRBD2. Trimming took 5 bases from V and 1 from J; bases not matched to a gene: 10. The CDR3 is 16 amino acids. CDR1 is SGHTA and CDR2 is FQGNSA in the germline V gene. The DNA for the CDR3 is TGTGCCAGCAGCCCCCATAGCGGGGAAGGATCCTACGAGCAGTACTTC. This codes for CASSPHSGEGSYEQYF.

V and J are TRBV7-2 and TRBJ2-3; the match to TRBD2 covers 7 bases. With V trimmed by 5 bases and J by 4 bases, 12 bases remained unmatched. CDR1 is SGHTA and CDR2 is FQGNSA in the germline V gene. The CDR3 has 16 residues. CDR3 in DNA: TGTGCCAGCAGCCAGACTAGCCCTAGGGTGGCAGATACGCAGTATTTT. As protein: CASSQTSPRVADTQYF.

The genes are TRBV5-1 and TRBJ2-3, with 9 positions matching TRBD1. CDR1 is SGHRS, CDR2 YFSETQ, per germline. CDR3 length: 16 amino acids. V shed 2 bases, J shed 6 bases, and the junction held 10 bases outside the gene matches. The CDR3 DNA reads TGCGCCAGCAGCTTCCGACAGGGGGAGAGGTTGGATACGCAGTATTTT. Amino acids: CASSFRQGERLDTQYF.

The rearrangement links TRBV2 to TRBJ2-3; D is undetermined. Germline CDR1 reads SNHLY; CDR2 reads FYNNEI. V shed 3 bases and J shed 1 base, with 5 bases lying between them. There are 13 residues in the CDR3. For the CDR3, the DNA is TGTGCCAGCAGTGAGACCCGCACAGATACGCAGTATTTT. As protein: CASSETRTDTQYF.

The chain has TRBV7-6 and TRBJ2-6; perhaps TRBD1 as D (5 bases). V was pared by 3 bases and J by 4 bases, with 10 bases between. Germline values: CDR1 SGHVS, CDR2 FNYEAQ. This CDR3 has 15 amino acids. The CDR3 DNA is TGTGCCAGCAGCTTTGCAGGGTCCGGGGCCAACGTCCTGACTTTC. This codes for CASSFAGSGANVLTF.

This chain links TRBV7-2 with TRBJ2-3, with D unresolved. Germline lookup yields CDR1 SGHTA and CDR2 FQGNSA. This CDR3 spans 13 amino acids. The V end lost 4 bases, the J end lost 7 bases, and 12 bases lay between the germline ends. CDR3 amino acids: CASSSTITNTQYF. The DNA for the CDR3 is TGTGCCAGCAGCTCAACCATCACCAATACGCAGTATTTT.